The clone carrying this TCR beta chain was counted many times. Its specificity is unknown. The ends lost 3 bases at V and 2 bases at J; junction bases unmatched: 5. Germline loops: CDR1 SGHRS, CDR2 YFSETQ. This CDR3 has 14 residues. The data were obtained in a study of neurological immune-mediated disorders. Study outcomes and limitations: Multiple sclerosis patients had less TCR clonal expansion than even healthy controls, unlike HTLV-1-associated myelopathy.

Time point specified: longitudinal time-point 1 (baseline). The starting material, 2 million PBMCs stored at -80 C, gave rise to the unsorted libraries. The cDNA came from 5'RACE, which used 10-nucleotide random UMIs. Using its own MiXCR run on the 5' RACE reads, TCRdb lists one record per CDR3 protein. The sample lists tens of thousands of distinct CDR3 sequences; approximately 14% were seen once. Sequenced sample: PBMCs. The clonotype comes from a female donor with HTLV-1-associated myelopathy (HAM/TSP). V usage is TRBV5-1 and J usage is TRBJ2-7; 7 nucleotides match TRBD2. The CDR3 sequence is CASSSGTTTYEQYF. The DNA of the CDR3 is TGCGCCAGCAGCTCAGGGACTACCACCTACGAGCAGTACTTC. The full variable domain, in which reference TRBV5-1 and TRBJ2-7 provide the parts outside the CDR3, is KAGVTQTPRYLIKTRGQQVTLSCSPISGHRSVSWYQQTPGQGLQFLFEYFSETQRNKGNFPGRFSGRQFSNSRSEMNVSTLELGDSALYLCASSSGTTTYEQYFGPGTRLTVT.